The rows below give T cell receptor beta chains drawn from one sample of a study of blood T cell repertoires in COVID-19. Only in-frame clones appear in the TCRdb table, and some are missing; sequencing was by immunoSEQ multiplex PCR. Of about 210,000 clones in the sample, roughly 90% were seen once. Sequencing input: PBMCs or T cells enriched from blood (not recorded which). The receptors originated from a man between 18 and 35 years old with acute COVID-19. Each CDR3 is given with its conserved first and last residue. Fields, in order: clone size, D gene, V gene, J gene, CDR3 DNA, CDR3 protein. D genes are given only for firm matches. Size tells how often a clone was seen (once, few, many) or the class of an expanded clone, and some rows leave it out.

abundance: -; d_gene: -; v_gene: TRBV28; j_gene: TRBJ2-3; CDR3nt: TGTGCCAGCAGGAAATCTACAGGCCAATCCACAGATACGCAGTATTTT; CDR3aa: CASRKSTGQSTDTQYF
abundance: -; d_gene: TRBD2; v_gene: TRBV7-2; j_gene: TRBJ2-7; CDR3nt: TGTGCCAGCAGAGAGGGAGGGGCCCCCCCACCCACCTACGAGCAGTACTTC; CDR3aa: CASREGGAPPPTYEQYF
abundance: -; d_gene: TRBD2; v_gene: TRBV28; j_gene: TRBJ2-2; CDR3nt: TGTGCCAGCAGTTTATTTGGCGGGAGGGACACCGGGGAGCTGTTTTTT; CDR3aa: CASSLFGGRDTGELFF
abundance: -; d_gene: -; v_gene: TRBV2; j_gene: TRBJ2-7; CDR3nt: TGTGCCAGCAGGCAGGGTAAGGTTTTCGAGCAGTACTTC; CDR3aa: CASRQGKVFEQYF
abundance: -; d_gene: TRBD1; v_gene: TRBV13; j_gene: TRBJ1-2; CDR3nt: TGTGCCAGCAGCTCGACAGGGGATGGCTACACCTTC; CDR3aa: CASSSTGDGYTF
abundance: -; d_gene: TRBD2; v_gene: TRBV27; j_gene: TRBJ2-1; CDR3nt: TGTGCCCGCCGGAGAGAGACTAGCGGGAGCGGGAATGAGCAGTTCTTC; CDR3aa: CARRRETSGSGNEQFF
abundance: -; d_gene: -; v_gene: TRBV27; j_gene: TRBJ2-7; CDR3nt: TGTGCCAGCAGTTTCCTCGAGAACCACGAGCAGTACTTC; CDR3aa: CASSFLENHEQYF
abundance: -; d_gene: -; v_gene: TRBV2; j_gene: TRBJ2-6; CDR3nt: TGTGCCAGCAGCGCGGGCCGGGCCAACGTCCTGACTTTC; CDR3aa: CASSAGRANVLTF
abundance: -; d_gene: -; v_gene: TRBV2; j_gene: TRBJ1-6; CDR3nt: TGTGCCAGCAGTGAAACCCGGGACATACCCCACTTT; CDR3aa: CASSETRDIPHF
abundance: -; d_gene: TRBD2; v_gene: TRBV11-2; j_gene: TRBJ2-4; CDR3nt: TGTGCCAGCAGCTACTCTAGCGGGTGGGCCAAAAACATTCAGTACTTC; CDR3aa: CASSYSSGWAKNIQYF
abundance: few; d_gene: -; v_gene: TRBV19; j_gene: TRBJ1-1; CDR3nt: TGTGCCAGTACCGGGAGGGGGGAAGGGACTGAAGCTTTCTTT; CDR3aa: CASTGRGEGTEAFF
abundance: -; d_gene: -; v_gene: TRBV19; j_gene: TRBJ1-3; CDR3nt: TGTGCCAGTAGTATCGGTGCGTTATCTGGAAACACCATATATTTT; CDR3aa: CASSIGALSGNTIYF
abundance: -; d_gene: -; v_gene: TRBV28; j_gene: TRBJ2-7; CDR3nt: TGTGCCAGCCGTTTTGTTGGTACTTCAGGTATCTACGAGCAGTACTTC; CDR3aa: CASRFVGTSGIYEQYF
abundance: -; d_gene: TRBD1; v_gene: TRBV5-1; j_gene: TRBJ1-1; CDR3nt: TGCGCCAGCAGCCATGGGACAGGGAACACTGAAGCTTTCTTT; CDR3aa: CASSHGTGNTEAFF
abundance: -; d_gene: -; v_gene: TRBV30; j_gene: TRBJ1-2; CDR3nt: TGTGCCTGGAGTAGGGGACTTGACAGAGAAGCTAACTATGGCTACACCTTC; CDR3aa: CAWSRGLDREANYGYTF
abundance: -; d_gene: TRBD1; v_gene: TRBV6-5; j_gene: TRBJ1-1; CDR3nt: TGTGCCAGCAGAATCCAGGGGGCAGCTGAAGCTTTCTTT; CDR3aa: CASRIQGAAEAFF
abundance: -; d_gene: TRBD1; v_gene: TRBV30; j_gene: TRBJ2-5; CDR3nt: TGTGCCTGGAGTGTTTTGTTCGGGGACAGGGAGGGAGAGACCCAGTACTTC; CDR3aa: CAWSVLFGDREGETQYF
abundance: -; d_gene: TRBD2; v_gene: TRBV2; j_gene: TRBJ2-2; CDR3nt: TGTGCCAGCAGTGAAATAGCGGGAGGGCTGACCGGGGAGCTGTTTTTT; CDR3aa: CASSEIAGGLTGELFF
abundance: -; d_gene: -; v_gene: TRBV5-5; j_gene: TRBJ1-1; CDR3nt: TGTGCCAGCAGCTTGGAGGACACTACCTTTCTCGGTGAAGCTTTCTTT; CDR3aa: CASSLEDTTFLGEAFF
abundance: -; d_gene: -; v_gene: TRBV3-1/TRBV3-2; j_gene: TRBJ2-3; CDR3nt: TGTGCCAGCAGCCAAGATGAGGGAAAAGTTCCAGATACGCAGTATTTT; CDR3aa: CASSQDEGKVPDTQYF
abundance: -; d_gene: -; v_gene: TRBV12-2; j_gene: TRBJ1-1; CDR3nt: TGTGCAAGTCGCTTAGGGGTTGGGGACAGGCCGACCAAAAACACTGAAGCTTTCTTT; CDR3aa: CASRLGVGDRPTKNTEAFF
abundance: -; d_gene: TRBD1; v_gene: TRBV11-2; j_gene: TRBJ2-7; CDR3nt: TGTGCCAGCAGCTCCAGGGGGACAGGGGGCTCCTACGAGCAGTACTTC; CDR3aa: CASSSRGTGGSYEQYF
abundance: once; d_gene: TRBD1; v_gene: TRBV27; j_gene: TRBJ1-1; CDR3nt: TGTGCCAGCAGCCCAGACAGGGGCACTGAAGCTTTCTTT; CDR3aa: CASSPDRGTEAFF
abundance: once; d_gene: TRBD2; v_gene: TRBV12-3/TRBV12-4; j_gene: TRBJ2-1; CDR3nt: TGTGCCAGCAGTTCGGGGGGACTAGGTCAGATCTTC; CDR3aa: CASSSGGLGQIF
abundance: -; d_gene: -; v_gene: TRBV7-8; j_gene: TRBJ1-3; CDR3nt: TGTGCCAGCAGCTTAGCTTTCCGCGGGATCGACTCTGGAAACACCATATATTTT; CDR3aa: CASSLAFRGIDSGNTIYF
abundance: few; d_gene: -; v_gene: TRBV28; j_gene: TRBJ1-5; CDR3nt: TGTGCCTCAAAACCCGGGGCCGGGGGTCAGCCCCAGCATTTT; CDR3aa: CASKPGAGGQPQHF
abundance: -; d_gene: TRBD2; v_gene: TRBV7-8; j_gene: TRBJ2-1; CDR3nt: TGTGCCAGCAGCTTTGGGACTAGAGGGTACAATGAGCAGTTCTTC; CDR3aa: CASSFGTRGYNEQFF
abundance: -; d_gene: TRBD1; v_gene: TRBV5-6; j_gene: TRBJ1-1; CDR3nt: TGTGCCAGCAGGGGGACAGGGGGTGCCGAAGCTTTCTTT; CDR3aa: CASRGTGGAEAFF
abundance: -; d_gene: -; v_gene: TRBV7-6; j_gene: TRBJ2-7; CDR3nt: TGTGCCAGCAGCGGGATAGGAGGCTACGAGCAGTACTTC; CDR3aa: CASSGIGGYEQYF
abundance: -; d_gene: -; v_gene: TRBV28; j_gene: TRBJ2-3; CDR3nt: TGTGCCAGCAGTCCCCCCGGGGAAGTGTCGGCGCAGTATTTT; CDR3aa: CASSPPGEVSAQYF
abundance: once; d_gene: TRBD2; v_gene: TRBV7-3; j_gene: TRBJ2-7; CDR3nt: TGTGCCAGCAGCTTAACGGCTAGCGGGATGGGAGAGCAGTACTTC; CDR3aa: CASSLTASGMGEQYF
abundance: -; d_gene: -; v_gene: TRBV15; j_gene: TRBJ2-1; CDR3nt: TGTGCCACCAGCAGAGATGGCGCGGACACCTGGTTCCTATCGAATGAGCAGTTCTTC; CDR3aa: CATSRDGADTWFLSNEQFF
abundance: few; d_gene: -; v_gene: TRBV3-1/TRBV3-2; j_gene: TRBJ1-4; CDR3nt: TGTGCCAGCAGCCCAGGGGTTTTAACTAATGAAAAACTGTTTTTT; CDR3aa: CASSPGVLTNEKLFF
abundance: -; d_gene: -; v_gene: TRBV30; j_gene: TRBJ2-7; CDR3nt: TGTGCCTGGAGTGACTCCGGGGTCCCCTACGAGCAGTACTTC; CDR3aa: CAWSDSGVPYEQYF
abundance: -; d_gene: TRBD1; v_gene: TRBV3-1/TRBV3-2; j_gene: TRBJ1-1; CDR3nt: TGTGCCAGCAGCCAAGATTTGGGACAGCTATTCACTGAAGCTTTCTTT; CDR3aa: CASSQDLGQLFTEAFF
abundance: -; d_gene: TRBD1; v_gene: TRBV10-3; j_gene: TRBJ1-5; CDR3nt: TGTGCCATCACTGACAGGGAGGATCAGCCCCAGCATTTT; CDR3aa: CAITDREDQPQHF
abundance: -; d_gene: TRBD1; v_gene: TRBV19; j_gene: TRBJ2-2; CDR3nt: TGTGCCAGTAGTACGCCGACGACAGGGTGGACCGGGGAGCTGTTTTTT; CDR3aa: CASSTPTTGWTGELFF
abundance: -; d_gene: TRBD1; v_gene: TRBV24-1; j_gene: TRBJ2-7; CDR3nt: TGTGCCACCAGTGACCGTGGGACAGGGGACAACGAGCAGTACTTC; CDR3aa: CATSDRGTGDNEQYF
abundance: -; d_gene: -; v_gene: TRBV7-2; j_gene: TRBJ2-4; CDR3nt: TGTGCCAGCAGCTTATCCGCGGTAGCCAAAAACATTCAGTACTTC; CDR3aa: CASSLSAVAKNIQYF
abundance: once; d_gene: TRBD1; v_gene: TRBV5-1; j_gene: TRBJ2-6; CDR3nt: TGCGCCAGCCGAACCACAGGGGGCCTTCTTCCCTCGGGGGCCAACGTCCTGACTTTC; CDR3aa: CASRTTGGLLPSGANVLTF
abundance: -; d_gene: TRBD1; v_gene: TRBV5-4; j_gene: TRBJ1-4; CDR3nt: TGTGCCAGCAGCCTCCGAGGACAGGAGAATGAAAAACTGTTTTTT; CDR3aa: CASSLRGQENEKLFF
abundance: -; d_gene: -; v_gene: TRBV30; j_gene: TRBJ1-2; CDR3nt: TGTGCCTGGAGTGTCAAACAGGGCAGGGAAGGCTATGGCTACACCTTC; CDR3aa: CAWSVKQGREGYGYTF
abundance: -; d_gene: -; v_gene: TRBV3-1/TRBV3-2; j_gene: TRBJ2-7; CDR3nt: TGTGCCAGCAGCACCATTTTAACCCGGGAGCAGTACTTC; CDR3aa: CASSTILTREQYF
abundance: few; d_gene: TRBD1; v_gene: TRBV6-2/TRBV6-3; j_gene: TRBJ2-3; CDR3nt: TGTGCCAGCAGTTACGGTGACAGGGTCACAGATACGCAGTATTTT; CDR3aa: CASSYGDRVTDTQYF
abundance: once; d_gene: -; v_gene: TRBV4-1; j_gene: TRBJ2-7; CDR3nt: TGCGCCAGCAGCCAAGTGCAGCAGGACTACGAGCAGTACTTC; CDR3aa: CASSQVQQDYEQYF
abundance: -; d_gene: -; v_gene: TRBV30; j_gene: TRBJ1-5; CDR3nt: TGTGCCTGGACCCCCAGTTCTTATAGCAATCAGCCCCAGCATTTT; CDR3aa: CAWTPSSYSNQPQHF
abundance: -; d_gene: -; v_gene: TRBV15; j_gene: TRBJ1-3; CDR3nt: TGTGCCACCAGTTTCCCTAACTCTGGAAACACCATATATTTT; CDR3aa: CATSFPNSGNTIYF
abundance: -; d_gene: -; v_gene: TRBV2; j_gene: TRBJ2-1; CDR3nt: TGTGCCAGCAGGGTGACAGGAGACAATGAGCAGTTCTTC; CDR3aa: CASRVTGDNEQFF
abundance: -; d_gene: TRBD1; v_gene: TRBV5-8; j_gene: TRBJ1-1; CDR3nt: TGTGCCAGCAGACACAGGGGTTTAGGAAGTACTGAAGCTTTCTTT; CDR3aa: CASRHRGLGSTEAFF
abundance: -; d_gene: -; v_gene: TRBV11-2; j_gene: TRBJ1-2; CDR3nt: TGTGCCAGCAGCCGACAGGATACCCTCGCCTATGGCTACACCTTC; CDR3aa: CASSRQDTLAYGYTF
abundance: -; d_gene: TRBD2; v_gene: TRBV4-1; j_gene: TRBJ2-7; CDR3nt: TGCGCCAGCACTAGCGGCCTTCCGGCATCCTACGAGCAGTACTTC; CDR3aa: CASTSGLPASYEQYF
abundance: -; d_gene: -; v_gene: TRBV6-6; j_gene: TRBJ2-5; CDR3nt: TGTGCCAGCAGTTACGAGACAGGGAGGATGGAGACCCAGTACTTC; CDR3aa: CASSYETGRMETQYF
abundance: -; d_gene: -; v_gene: TRBV7-9; j_gene: TRBJ1-3; CDR3nt: TGTGCCAGCAGCTTAGGGTTCGGGGAAGCTGGAAACACCATATATTTT; CDR3aa: CASSLGFGEAGNTIYF
abundance: -; d_gene: TRBD2; v_gene: TRBV4-2; j_gene: TRBJ2-1; CDR3nt: TGTGCCAGCAGCCAAGGGGGACTAGCGGGAGTGTGGTCCTACAATGAGCAGTTCTTC; CDR3aa: CASSQGGLAGVWSYNEQFF
abundance: -; d_gene: TRBD1; v_gene: TRBV9; j_gene: TRBJ2-1; CDR3nt: TGTGCCAGCAGCTCCCCCGTAGGACAGGGGGCCCGCTCCTACAATGAGCAGTTCTTC; CDR3aa: CASSSPVGQGARSYNEQFF